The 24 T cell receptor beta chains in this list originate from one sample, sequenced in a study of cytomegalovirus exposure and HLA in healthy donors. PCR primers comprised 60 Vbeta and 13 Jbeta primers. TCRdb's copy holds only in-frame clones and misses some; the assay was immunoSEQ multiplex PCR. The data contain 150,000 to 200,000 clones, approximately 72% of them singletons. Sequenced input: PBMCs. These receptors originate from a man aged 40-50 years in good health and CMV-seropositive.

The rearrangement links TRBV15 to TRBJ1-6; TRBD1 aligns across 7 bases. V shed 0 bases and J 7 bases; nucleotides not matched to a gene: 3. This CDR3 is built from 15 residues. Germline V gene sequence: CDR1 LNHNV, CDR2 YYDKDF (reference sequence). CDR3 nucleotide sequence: TGTGCCACCAGCAGAGATCTACAGGGGAATTCACCCCTCCACTTT. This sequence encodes CATSRDLQGNSPLHF.

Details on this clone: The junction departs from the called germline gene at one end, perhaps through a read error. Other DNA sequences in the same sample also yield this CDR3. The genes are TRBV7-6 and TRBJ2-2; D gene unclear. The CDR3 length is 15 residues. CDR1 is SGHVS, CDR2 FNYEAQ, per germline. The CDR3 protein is CASSLGSANTGELFF. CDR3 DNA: TGCGCCAGCAGCTTAGGGTCGGCGAACACCGGGGAGCTGTTTTTT.

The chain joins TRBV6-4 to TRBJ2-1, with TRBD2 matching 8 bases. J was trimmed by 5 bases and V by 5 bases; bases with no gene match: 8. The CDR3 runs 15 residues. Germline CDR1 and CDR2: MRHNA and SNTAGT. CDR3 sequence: CASSITGGPNNEQFF. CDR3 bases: TGTGCCAGCAGTATTACGGGGGGGCCGAACAATGAGCAGTTCTTC.

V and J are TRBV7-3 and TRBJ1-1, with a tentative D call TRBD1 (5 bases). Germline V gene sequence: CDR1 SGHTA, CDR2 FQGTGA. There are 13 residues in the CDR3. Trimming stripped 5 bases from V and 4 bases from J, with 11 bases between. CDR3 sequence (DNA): TGTGCCAGCAGCCCCACCGGGGGCACTGAAGCTTTCTTT. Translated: CASSPTGGTEAFF.

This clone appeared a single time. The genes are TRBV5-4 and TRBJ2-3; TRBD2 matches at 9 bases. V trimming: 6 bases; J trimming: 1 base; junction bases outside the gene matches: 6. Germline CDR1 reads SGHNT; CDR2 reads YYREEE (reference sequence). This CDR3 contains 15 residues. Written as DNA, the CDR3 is TGTGCCAGCACCCTCAAGCGGGGGGGCACAGATACGCAGTATTTT. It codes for CASTLKRGGTDTQYF.

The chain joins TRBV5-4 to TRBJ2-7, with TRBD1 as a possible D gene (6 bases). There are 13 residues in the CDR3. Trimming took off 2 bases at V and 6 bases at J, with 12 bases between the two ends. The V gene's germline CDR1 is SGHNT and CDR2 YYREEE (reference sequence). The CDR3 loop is CASSFVDSGEQYF. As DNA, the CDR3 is TGTGCCAGCAGCTTTGTGGACAGCGGCGAGCAGTACTTC.

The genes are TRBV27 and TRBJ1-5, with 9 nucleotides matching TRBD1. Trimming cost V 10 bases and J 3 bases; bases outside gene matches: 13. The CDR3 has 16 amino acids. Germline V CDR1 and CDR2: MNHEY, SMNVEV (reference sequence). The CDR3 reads CANWREGTGYNQPQHF. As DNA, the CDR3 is TGTGCCAACTGGCGCGAAGGGACAGGGTACAATCAGCCCCAGCATTTT.

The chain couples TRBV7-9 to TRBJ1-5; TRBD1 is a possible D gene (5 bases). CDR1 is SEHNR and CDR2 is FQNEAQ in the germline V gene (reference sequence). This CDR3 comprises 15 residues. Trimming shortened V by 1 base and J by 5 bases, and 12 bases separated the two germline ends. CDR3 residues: CASSLGSMGHQPQHF. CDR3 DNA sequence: TGTGCCAGCAGCTTAGGGTCGATGGGGCATCAGCCCCAGCATTTT.

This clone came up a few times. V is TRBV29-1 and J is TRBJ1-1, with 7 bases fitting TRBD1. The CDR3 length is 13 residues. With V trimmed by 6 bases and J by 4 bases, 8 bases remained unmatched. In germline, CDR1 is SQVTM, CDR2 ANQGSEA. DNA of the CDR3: TGCAGCGTCCTATGGGACAGTTTCACTGAAGCTTTCTTT. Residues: CSVLWDSFTEAFF.

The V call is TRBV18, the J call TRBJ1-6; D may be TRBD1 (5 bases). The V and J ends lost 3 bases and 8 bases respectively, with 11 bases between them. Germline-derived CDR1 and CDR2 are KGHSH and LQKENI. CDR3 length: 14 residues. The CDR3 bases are TGTGCCAGCTCACCCGGGGGTGGGGATTCACCCCTCCACTTT. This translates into CASSPGGGDSPLHF.

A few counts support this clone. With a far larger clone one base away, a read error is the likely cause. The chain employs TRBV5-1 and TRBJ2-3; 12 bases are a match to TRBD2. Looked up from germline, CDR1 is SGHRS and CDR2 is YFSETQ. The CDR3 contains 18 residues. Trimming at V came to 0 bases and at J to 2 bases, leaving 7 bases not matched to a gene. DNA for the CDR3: TGCGCCAGCAGCTTGGGAGCTAGCGGGGGGGGGTACACAGATACGCAGTATTTT. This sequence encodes CASSLGASGGGYTDTQYF.

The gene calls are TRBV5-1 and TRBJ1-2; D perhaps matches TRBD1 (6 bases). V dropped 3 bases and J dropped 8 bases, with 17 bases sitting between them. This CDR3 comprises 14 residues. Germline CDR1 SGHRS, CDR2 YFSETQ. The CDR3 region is CASSSVDRLGGYTF. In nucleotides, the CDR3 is TGCGCCAGCAGCTCCGTAGACAGGTTAGGAGGCTACACCTTC.

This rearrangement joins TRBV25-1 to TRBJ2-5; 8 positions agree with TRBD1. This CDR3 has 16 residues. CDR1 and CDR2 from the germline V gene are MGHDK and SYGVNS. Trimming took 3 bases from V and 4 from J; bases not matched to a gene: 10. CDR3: CASSELGQEGGETQYF. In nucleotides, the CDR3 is TGTGCCAGCAGTGAGCTGGGACAGGAGGGGGGAGAGACCCAGTACTTC.

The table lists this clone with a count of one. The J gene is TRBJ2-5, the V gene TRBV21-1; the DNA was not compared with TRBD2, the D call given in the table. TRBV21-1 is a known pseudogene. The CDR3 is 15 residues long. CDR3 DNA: TGTGCCAGCAGCAAATGGACACTAGCGTTGGAGACCCAGTACTTC. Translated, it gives CASSKWTLALETQYF.

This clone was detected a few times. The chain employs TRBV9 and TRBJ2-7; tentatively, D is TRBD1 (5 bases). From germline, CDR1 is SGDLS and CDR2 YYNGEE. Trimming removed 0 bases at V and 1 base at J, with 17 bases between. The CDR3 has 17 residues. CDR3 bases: TGTGCCAGCAGCGTAGGAAGCAGGGCCATACGTTCCTACGAGCAGTACTTC. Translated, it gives CASSVGSRAIRSYEQYF.

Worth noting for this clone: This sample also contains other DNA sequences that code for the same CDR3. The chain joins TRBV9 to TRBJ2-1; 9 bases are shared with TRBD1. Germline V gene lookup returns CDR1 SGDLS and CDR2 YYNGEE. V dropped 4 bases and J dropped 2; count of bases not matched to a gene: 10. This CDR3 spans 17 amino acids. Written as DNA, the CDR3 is TGTGCCAGCAGCCCGAAGGCGGGGACAGGGCCCTACAATGAGCAGTTCTTC. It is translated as CASSPKAGTGPYNEQFF. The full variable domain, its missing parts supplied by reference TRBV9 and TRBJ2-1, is DSGVTQTPKHLITATGQRVTLRCSPRSGDLSVYWYQQSLDQGLQFLIQYYNGEERAKGNILERFSAQQFPDLHSELNLSSLELGDSALYFCASSPKAGTGPYNEQFFGPGTRLTVL.

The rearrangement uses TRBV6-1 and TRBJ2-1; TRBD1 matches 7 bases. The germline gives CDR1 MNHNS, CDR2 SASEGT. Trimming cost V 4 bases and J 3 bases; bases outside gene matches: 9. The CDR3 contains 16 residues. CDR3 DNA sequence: TGTGCCAGCAGTGGCCCGACAGGGCAGGGCTACAATGAGCAGTTCTTC. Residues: CASSGPTGQGYNEQFF.

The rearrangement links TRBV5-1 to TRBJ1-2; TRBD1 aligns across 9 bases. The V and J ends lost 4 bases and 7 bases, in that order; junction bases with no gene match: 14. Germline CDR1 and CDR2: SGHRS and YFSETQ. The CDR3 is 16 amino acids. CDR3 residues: CASSLNTGTGPSGYTF. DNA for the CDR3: TGCGCCAGCAGCCTAAACACCGGGACAGGGCCGAGTGGCTACACCTTC.

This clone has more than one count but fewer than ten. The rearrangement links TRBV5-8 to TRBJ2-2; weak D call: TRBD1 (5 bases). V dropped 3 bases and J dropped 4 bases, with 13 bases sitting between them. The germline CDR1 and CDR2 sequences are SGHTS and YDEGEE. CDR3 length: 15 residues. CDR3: CASSSTLTVTGELFF. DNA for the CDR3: TGTGCCAGCAGCTCGACCCTGACAGTCACCGGGGAGCTGTTTTTT.

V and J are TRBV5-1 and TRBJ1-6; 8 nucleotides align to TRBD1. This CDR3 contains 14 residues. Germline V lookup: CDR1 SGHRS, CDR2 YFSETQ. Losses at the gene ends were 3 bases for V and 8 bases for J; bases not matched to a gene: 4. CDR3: CASSSTGGDSPLHF. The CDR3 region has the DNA TGCGCCAGCAGCTCTACAGGGGGAGATTCACCCCTCCACTTT.

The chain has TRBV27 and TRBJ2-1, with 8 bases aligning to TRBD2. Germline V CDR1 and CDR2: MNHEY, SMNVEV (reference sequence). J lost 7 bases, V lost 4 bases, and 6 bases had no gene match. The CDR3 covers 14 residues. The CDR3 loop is CASSSSGGPNEQFF. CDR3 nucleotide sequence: TGTGCCAGCAGTTCAAGCGGGGGCCCGAATGAGCAGTTCTTC.

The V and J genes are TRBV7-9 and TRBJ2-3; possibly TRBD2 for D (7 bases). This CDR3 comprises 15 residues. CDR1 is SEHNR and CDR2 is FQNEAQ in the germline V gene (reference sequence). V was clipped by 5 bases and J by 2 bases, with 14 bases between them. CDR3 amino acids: CASSPGGLPTDTQYF. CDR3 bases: TGTGCCAGCAGCCCCGGGGGGCTACCCACAGATACGCAGTATTTT.

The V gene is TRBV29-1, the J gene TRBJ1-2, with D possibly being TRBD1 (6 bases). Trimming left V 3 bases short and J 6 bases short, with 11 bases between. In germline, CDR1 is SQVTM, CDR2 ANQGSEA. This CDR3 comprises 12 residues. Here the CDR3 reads CSVDGTMNGYTF. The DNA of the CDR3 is TGCAGCGTTGATGGGACAATGAATGGCTACACCTTC.

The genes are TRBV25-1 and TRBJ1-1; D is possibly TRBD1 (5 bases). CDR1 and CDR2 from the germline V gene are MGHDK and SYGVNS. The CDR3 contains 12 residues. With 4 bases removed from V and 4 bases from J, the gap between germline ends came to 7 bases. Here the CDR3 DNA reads TGTGCCAGCAGTGGGGGCCCCACTGAAGCTTTCTTT. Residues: CASSGGPTEAFF. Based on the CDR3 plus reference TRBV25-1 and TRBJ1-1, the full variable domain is EADIYQTPRYLVIGTGKKITLECSQTMGHDKMYWYQQDPGMELHLIHYSYGVNSTEKGDLSSESTVSRIRTEHFPLTLESARPSHTSQYLCASSGGPTEAFFGQGTRLTVV.